This section outlines one T cell receptor (beta chain) sequence together with its context. Time point indicated: peripheral blood 6 weeks after treatment start. The data stem from a study of PD-L1 blockade in urothelial cancer. Germline-derived CDR1 and CDR2 are MNHEY and SVGAGI. The CDR3 loop spans 12 amino acids. Trimming removed 8 bases at V and 6 bases at J, with 13 bases between. Clones were read by immunoSEQ multiplex PCR, and TCRdb kept only the in-frame ones, dropping some. The data hold about 130,000 clones, with 86% observed a single time. This TCR was recovered from a man aged 45-60 years with urothelial cancer. Material: PBMCs, obtained around atezolizumab (anti-PD-L1) treatment. J is TRBJ2-5 and V is TRBV6-5, with no clear D. The CDR3 bases are TGTGCCAGCGTCGGTCCATCACAGACCCAGTACTTC. As protein: CASVGPSQTQYF.